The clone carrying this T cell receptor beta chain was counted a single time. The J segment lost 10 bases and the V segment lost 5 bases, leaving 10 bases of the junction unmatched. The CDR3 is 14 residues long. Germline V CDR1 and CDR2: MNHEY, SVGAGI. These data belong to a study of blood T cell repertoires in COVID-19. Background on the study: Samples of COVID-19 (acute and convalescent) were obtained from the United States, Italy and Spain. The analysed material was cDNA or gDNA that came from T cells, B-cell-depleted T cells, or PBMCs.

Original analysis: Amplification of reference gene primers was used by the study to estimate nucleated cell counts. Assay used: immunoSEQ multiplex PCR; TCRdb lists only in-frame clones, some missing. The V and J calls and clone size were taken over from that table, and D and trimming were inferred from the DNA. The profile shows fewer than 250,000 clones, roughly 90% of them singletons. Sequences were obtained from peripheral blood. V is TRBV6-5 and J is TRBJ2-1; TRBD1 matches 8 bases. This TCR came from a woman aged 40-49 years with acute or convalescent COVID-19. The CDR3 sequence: CASSKGQVYLEQFF. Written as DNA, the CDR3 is TGTGCCAGCAGTAAGGGACAGGTCTATCTGGAGCAGTTCTTC.